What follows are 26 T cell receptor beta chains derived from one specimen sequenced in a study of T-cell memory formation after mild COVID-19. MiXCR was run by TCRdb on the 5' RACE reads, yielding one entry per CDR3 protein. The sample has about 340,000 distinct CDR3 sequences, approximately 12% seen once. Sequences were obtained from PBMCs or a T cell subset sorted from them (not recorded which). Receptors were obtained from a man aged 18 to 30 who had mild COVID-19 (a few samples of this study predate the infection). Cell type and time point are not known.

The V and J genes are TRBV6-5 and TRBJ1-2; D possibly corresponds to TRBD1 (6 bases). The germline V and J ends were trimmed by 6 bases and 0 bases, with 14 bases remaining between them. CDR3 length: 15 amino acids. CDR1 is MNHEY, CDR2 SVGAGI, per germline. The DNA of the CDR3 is TGTGCCAGCAGATCCGACAGGCACACTAACTATGGCTACACCTTC. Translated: CASRSDRHTNYGYTF.

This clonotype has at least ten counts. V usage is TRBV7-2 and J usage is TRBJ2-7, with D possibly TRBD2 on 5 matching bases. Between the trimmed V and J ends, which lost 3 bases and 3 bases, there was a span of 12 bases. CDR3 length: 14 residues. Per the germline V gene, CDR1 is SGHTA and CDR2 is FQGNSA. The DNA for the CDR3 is TGTGCCAGCAGCTTCTTCTTTGAGGGCTACGAGCAGTACTTC. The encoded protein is CASSFFFEGYEQYF.

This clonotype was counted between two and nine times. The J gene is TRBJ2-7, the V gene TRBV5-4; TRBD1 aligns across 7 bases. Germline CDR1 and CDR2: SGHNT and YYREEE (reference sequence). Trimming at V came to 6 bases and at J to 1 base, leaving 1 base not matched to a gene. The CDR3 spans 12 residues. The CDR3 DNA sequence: TGTGCCAGCACGGACAGGTCCTACGAGCAGTACTTC. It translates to CASTDRSYEQYF.

In DNA form, the CDR3 reads TGTGCCATCAGTGAGTGGACTAGCGGGGAGAATGAGCAGTTCTTC. It translates to CAISEWTSGENEQFF. The chain recombines TRBV10-3 with TRBJ2-1; 12 bases agree with TRBD2. CDR3 length equals 15 residues. V gave up 1 base and J gave up 7 bases; unmatched junction bases: 2. Germline-derived CDR1 and CDR2 are ENHRY and SYGVKD.

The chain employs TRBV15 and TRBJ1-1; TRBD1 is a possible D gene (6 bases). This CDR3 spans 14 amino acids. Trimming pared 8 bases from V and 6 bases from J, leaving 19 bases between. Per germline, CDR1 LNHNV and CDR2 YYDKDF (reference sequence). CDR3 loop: CATFNRVWDPEAFF. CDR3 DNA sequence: TGTGCCACCTTTAACAGGGTATGGGATCCTGAAGCTTTCTTT.

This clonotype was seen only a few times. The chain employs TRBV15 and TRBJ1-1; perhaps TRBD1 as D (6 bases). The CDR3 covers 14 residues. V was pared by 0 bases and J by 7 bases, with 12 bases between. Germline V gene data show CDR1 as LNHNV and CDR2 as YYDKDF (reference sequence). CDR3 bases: TGTGCCACCAGCAGAGAAGGCGGACAGCTTGAAGCTTTCTTT. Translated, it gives CATSREGGQLEAFF.

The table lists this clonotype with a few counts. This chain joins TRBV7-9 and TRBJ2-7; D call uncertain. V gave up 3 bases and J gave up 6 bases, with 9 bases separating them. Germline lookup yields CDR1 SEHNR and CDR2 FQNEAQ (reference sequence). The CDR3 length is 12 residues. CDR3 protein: CASSFSRGEQYV. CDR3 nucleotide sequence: TGTGCCAGCAGCTTCAGCCGAGGCGAGCAGTACGTC.

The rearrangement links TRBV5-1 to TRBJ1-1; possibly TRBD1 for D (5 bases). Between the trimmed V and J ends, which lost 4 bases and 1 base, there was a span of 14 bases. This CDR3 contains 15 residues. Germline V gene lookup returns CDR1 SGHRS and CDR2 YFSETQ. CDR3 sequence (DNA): TGCGCCAGCAGCGCGAATGGGGCGAGGAACACTGAAGCTTTCTTT. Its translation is CASSANGARNTEAFF.

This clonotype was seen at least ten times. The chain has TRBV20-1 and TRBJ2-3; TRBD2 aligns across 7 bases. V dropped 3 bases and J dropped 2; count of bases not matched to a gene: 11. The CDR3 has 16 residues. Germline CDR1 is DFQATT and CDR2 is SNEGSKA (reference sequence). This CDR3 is CSASTAGDLDTDTQYF. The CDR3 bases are TGCAGTGCTAGTACGGCGGGGGACTTGGACACAGATACGCAGTATTTT.

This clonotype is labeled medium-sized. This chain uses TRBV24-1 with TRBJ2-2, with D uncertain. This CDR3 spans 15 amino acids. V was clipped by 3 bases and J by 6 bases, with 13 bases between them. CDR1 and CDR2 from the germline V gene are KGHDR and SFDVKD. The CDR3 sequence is CATSDESRTSGELFF. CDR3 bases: TGTGCCACCAGTGATGAGAGTAGGACCTCCGGGGAGCTGTTTTTT.

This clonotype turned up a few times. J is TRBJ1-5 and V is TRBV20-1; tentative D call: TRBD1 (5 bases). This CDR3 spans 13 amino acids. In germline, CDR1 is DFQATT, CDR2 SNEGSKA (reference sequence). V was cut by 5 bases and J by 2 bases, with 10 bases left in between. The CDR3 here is CSAGDVGNQPQHF. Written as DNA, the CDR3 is TGCAGTGCTGGGGACGTAGGCAATCAGCCCCAGCATTTT.

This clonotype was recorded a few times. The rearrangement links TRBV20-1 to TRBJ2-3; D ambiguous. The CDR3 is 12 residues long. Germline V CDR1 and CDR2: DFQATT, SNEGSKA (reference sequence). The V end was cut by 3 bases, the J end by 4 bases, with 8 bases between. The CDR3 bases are TGCAGTGCTAGCGGCTTCGCAGATACGCAGTATTTT. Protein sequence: CSASGFADTQYF.

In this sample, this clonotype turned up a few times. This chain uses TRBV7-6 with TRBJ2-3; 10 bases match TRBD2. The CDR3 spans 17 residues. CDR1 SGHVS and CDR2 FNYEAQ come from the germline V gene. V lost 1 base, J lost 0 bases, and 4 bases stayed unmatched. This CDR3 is CASSLGGLASSTDTQYF. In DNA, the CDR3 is TGTGCCAGCAGCTTAGGGGGACTAGCGTCTAGCACAGATACGCAGTATTTT.

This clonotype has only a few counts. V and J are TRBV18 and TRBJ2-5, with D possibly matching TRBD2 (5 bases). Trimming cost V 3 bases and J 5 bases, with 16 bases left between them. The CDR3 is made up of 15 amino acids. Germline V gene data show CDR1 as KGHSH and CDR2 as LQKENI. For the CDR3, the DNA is TGTGCCAGCTCACCGCTTCTAGGACGGAGGGAGACCCAGTACTTC. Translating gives CASSPLLGRRETQYF.

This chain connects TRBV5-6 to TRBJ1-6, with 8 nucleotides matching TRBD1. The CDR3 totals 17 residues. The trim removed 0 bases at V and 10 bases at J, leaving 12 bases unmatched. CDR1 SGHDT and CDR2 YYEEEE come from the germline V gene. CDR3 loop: CASSLVRTGRSRSPLHF. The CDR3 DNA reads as TGTGCCAGCAGCTTGGTAAGGACAGGGAGAAGTCGGTCACCCCTCCACTTT. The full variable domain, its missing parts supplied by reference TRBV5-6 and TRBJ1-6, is DAGVTQSPTHLIKTRGQQVTLRCSPKSGHDTVSWYQQALGQGPQFIFQYYEEEERQRGNFPDRFSGHQFPNYSSELNVNALLLGDSALYLCASSLVRTGRSRSPLHFGNGTRLTVT.

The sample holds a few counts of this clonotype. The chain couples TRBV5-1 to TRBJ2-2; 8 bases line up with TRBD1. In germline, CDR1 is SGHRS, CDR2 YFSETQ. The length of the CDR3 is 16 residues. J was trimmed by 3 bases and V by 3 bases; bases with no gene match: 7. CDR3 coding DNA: TGCGCCAGCAGCTCCCAGGGGGCGAGTCACACCGGGGAGCTGTTTTTT. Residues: CASSSQGASHTGELFF.

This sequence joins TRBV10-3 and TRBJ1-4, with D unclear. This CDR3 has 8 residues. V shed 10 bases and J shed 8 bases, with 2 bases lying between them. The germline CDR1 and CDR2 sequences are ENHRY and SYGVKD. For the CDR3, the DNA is TGTGCCACAGAAAAACTGTTTTTT. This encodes CATEKLFF.

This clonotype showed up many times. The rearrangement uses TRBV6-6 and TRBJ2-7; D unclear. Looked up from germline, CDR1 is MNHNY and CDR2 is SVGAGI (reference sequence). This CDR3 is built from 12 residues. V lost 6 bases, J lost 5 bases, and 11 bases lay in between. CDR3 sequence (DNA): TGTGCCAGCAGGGAGAGCACCGACGAGCAGTACTTC. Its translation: CASRESTDEQYF.

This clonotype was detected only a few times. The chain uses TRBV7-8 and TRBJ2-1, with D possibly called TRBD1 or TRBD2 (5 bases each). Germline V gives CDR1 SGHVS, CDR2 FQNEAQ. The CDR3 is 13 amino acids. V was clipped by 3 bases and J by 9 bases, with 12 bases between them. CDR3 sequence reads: CASSFEGFSEQFF. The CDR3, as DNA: TGTGCCAGCAGCTTCGAGGGGTTTAGTGAGCAGTTCTTC.

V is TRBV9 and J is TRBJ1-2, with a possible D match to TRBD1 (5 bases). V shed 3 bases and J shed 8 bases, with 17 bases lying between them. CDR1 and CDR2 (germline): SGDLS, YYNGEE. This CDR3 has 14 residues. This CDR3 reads CASSARMGGYGYTF. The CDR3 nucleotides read TGTGCCAGCAGCGCAAGGATGGGGGGTTACGGCTACACCTTC.

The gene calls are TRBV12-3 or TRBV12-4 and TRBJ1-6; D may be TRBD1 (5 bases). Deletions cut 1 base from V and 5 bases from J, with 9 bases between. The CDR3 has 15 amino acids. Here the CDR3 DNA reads TGTGCCAGCAGTTTAGGGGGGGATGATAATTCACCCCTCCACTTT. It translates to CASSLGGDDNSPLHF.

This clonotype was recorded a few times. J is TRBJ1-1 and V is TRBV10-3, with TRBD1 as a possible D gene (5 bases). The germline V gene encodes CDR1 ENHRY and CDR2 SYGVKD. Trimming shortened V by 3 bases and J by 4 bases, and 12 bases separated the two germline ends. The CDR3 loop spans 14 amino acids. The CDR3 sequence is CAISDGTGVTEAFF. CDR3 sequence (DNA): TGTGCCATCAGTGATGGGACGGGGGTCACTGAAGCTTTCTTT.

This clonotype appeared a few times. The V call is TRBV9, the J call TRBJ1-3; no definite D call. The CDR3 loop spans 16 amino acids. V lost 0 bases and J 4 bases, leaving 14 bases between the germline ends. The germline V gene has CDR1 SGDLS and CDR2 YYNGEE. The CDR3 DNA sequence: TGTGCCAGCAGCGTAGCCCTCGGAGGGTCAGGAAACACCATATATTTT. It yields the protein CASSVALGGSGNTIYF.

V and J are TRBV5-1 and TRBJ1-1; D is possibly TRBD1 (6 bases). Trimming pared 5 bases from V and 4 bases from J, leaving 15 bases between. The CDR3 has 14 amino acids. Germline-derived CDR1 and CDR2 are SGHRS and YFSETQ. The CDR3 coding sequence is TGCGCCAGCAGGGGGGGCGGGTTCAGCACTGAAGCTTTCTTT. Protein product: CASRGGGFSTEAFF.

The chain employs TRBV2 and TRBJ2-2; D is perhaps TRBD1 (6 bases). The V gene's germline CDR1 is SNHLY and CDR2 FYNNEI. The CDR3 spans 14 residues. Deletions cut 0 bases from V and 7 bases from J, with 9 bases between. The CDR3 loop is CASSEARGFGELFF. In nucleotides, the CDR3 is TGTGCCAGCAGTGAAGCGAGGGGGTTCGGGGAGCTGTTTTTT.

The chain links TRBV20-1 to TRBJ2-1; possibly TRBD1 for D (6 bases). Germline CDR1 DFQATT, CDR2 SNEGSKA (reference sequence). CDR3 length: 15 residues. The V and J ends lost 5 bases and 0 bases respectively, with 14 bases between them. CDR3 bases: TGCAGTGCTGGGGGACATCCGAGCTCCTACAATGAGCAGTTCTTC. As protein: CSAGGHPSSYNEQFF.